The next 14 T cell receptor beta chains were all read from a single sample in a study of blood T cells in healthy people across ages. Combining a sample-barcoded 5' primer with a J-beta primer mix, a second PCR ran for 7 to 11 cycles. TCRdb reanalysed the 5' RACE reads using MiXCR and keeps one entry per CDR3 protein. The sample comprises roughly 680,000 distinct CDR3 sequences, over 40% of which are singletons, and 13% rests with the top ten. The sequencing input was blood. Source of these receptors: a woman older than 75 in good health.

This clonotype was recorded at least ten times. The rearrangement uses TRBV20-1 and TRBJ2-3, with 7 bases that match TRBD2. Germline values: CDR1 DFQATT, CDR2 SNEGSKA (reference sequence). This CDR3 has 12 residues. V lost 1 base, J lost 6 bases, and 1 base stayed unmatched. The CDR3 loop reads CSARVGGDTQYF. The CDR3 DNA reads as TGCAGTGCTAGAGTGGGGGGGGATACGCAGTATTTT.

A few counts support this clonotype. J is TRBJ2-1 and V is TRBV6-1; D is unresolved. V lost 3 bases, J lost 4 bases, and 16 bases lay in between. The CDR3 spans 16 residues. In germline, CDR1 is MNHNS, CDR2 SASEGT. CDR3 nucleotide sequence: TGTGCCAGCAGTGATCGTGGGTCAGGCGATTACAATGAGCAGTTCTTC. The encoded protein is CASSDRGSGDYNEQFF.

The rearrangement uses TRBV9 and TRBJ2-3; tentatively, D is TRBD1 (5 bases). CDR3 length equals 15 residues. Trimming took 3 bases from V and 3 from J, leaving 14 bases between them. CDR1 and CDR2 (germline): SGDLS, YYNGEE. CDR3 coding DNA: TGTGCCAGCAGCGAGACAGTTCGAGTAACAGATACGCAGTATTTT. Its translation is CASSETVRVTDTQYF.

The chain carries TRBV7-2 and TRBJ1-1, with D possibly matching TRBD1 (5 bases). Germline values: CDR1 SGHTA, CDR2 FQGNSA. The length of the CDR3 is 15 residues. The V and J ends lost 1 base and 7 bases respectively, with 16 bases between them. CDR3 sequence reads: CASSLGPGLFGEAFF. DNA of the CDR3: TGTGCCAGCAGCTTAGGCCCGGGACTTTTCGGTGAAGCTTTCTTT.

This clonotype was observed many times. The gene calls are TRBV6-2 or TRBV6-3 and TRBJ2-1, with 12 bases matching TRBD2. The germline CDR1 and CDR2 sequences are MNHEY and SVGEGT. The V gene end was trimmed by 2 bases and the J gene end by 3 bases; junction bases not matched to a gene: 2. The CDR3 is 16 residues long. The CDR3 DNA is TGTGCCAGCAGTTACCGACTAGCGGGAGTCTACAATGAGCAGTTCTTC. Its protein is CASSYRLAGVYNEQFF.

This chain joins TRBV28 and TRBJ1-1; D possibly corresponds to TRBD1 (6 bases). The CDR3 length is 14 residues. Germline V gene data show CDR1 as MDHEN and CDR2 as SYDVKM. The V end was cut by 6 bases, the J end by 2 bases, with 13 bases between. The CDR3 DNA follows: TGTGCCAGCAGAGCCGGGGGGCCAAACACTGAAGCTTTCTTT. As protein: CASRAGGPNTEAFF. Full variable domain (rest looked up from reference TRBV28 and TRBJ1-1): DVKVTQSSRYLVKRTGEKVFLECVQDMDHENMFWYRQDPGLGLRLIYFSYDVKMKEKGDIPEGYSVSREKKERFSLILESASTNQTSMYLCASRAGGPNTEAFFGQGTRLTVV.

This chain uses TRBV3-1 with TRBJ2-1; unclear D gene. Trimming cost V 3 bases and J 0 bases, with 12 bases left between them. CDR3 length: 16 residues. Germline V gene lookup returns CDR1 LGHDT and CDR2 YNNKEL (reference sequence). In DNA, the CDR3 is TGTGCCAGCAGCCAGTTGGATTACTACTCCTACAATGAGCAGTTCTTC. Protein sequence: CASSQLDYYSYNEQFF.

The V and J genes are TRBV10-3 and TRBJ1-2; TRBD1 aligns across 7 bases. This CDR3 comprises 13 residues. V trimming: 4 bases; J trimming: 7 bases; junction bases outside the gene matches: 6. Germline V CDR1 and CDR2: ENHRY, SYGVKD. In DNA form, the CDR3 reads TGTGCCATCAGTGTCAGGGACAGAAGTGGCTACACCTTC. Translated: CAISVRDRSGYTF.

In regard to this clonotype: A read error may be the cause here, since a much bigger clone is one base away. The chain employs TRBV7-9 and TRBJ2-7; D perhaps matches TRBD2 (6 bases). The germline V gene has CDR1 SEHNR and CDR2 FQNEAQ (reference sequence). The CDR3 length is 12 residues. The V end lost 5 bases, the J end lost 9 bases, and 14 bases lay between the germline ends. The CDR3 spells CASSAGLWGQYF. CDR3 DNA: TGTGCCAGCAGCGCGGGGCTTTGGGGGCAGTACTTC.

This chain uses TRBV27 with TRBJ1-4; perhaps TRBD1 as D (6 bases). CDR3 length equals 17 residues. The germline V gene has CDR1 MNHEY and CDR2 SMNVEV (reference sequence). V shed 0 bases and J shed 5 bases, with 16 bases lying between them. The CDR3 loop is CASSLSPRGGRNEKLFF. DNA for the CDR3: TGTGCCAGCAGTTTATCGCCCAGGGGCGGCCGAAATGAAAAACTGTTTTTT.

In the case of this clonotype: This may stem from a read error, because a much larger clone lies one nucleotide away. This rearrangement joins TRBV5-1 to TRBJ2-5; D not resolved. The germline V gene encodes CDR1 SGHRS and CDR2 YFSETQ. V lost 4 bases to trimming and J lost 2 bases, with 12 bases between them. The CDR3 is 14 residues long. CDR3 coding DNA: TGCGCCAGCAGCCAACAAGCTCTACAAGAGACCCAGTACTTC. This sequence encodes CASSQQALQETQYF.

This sequence joins TRBV5-3 and TRBJ2-3, with D perhaps TRBD2 (6 bases). TRBV5-3 is treated as an ORF (open reading frame) with a function not yet certain. Trimming pared 8 bases from V and 3 bases from J, leaving 25 bases between. The CDR3 extends over 17 amino acids. The CDR3 nucleotides read TGTGCCAGCAGCGCGATACCACGGAGGGGATCAACAGATACGCAGTATTTT. Protein product: CASSAIPRRGSTDTQYF.

On this clonotype: A much larger clone lies a single base off, so this may be a read error. This chain links TRBV9 with TRBJ2-6; 9 bases match TRBD1. The CDR3 is made up of 16 amino acids. Per germline, CDR1 SGDLS and CDR2 YYNGEE. DNA of the CDR3: TGTGTCAGCAGCGACAGGACAGGGGCTGGGGCCAACGTCCTGACTTTC. Translating it yields CVSSDRTGAGANVLTF.

The table lists this clonotype with a few counts. V usage is TRBV7-9 and J usage is TRBJ1-1, with D perhaps matching TRBD1 (6 bases). The V end was cut by 10 bases, the J end by 1 base, with 19 bases between. CDR1 is SEHNR, CDR2 FQNEAQ, per germline (reference sequence). The length of the CDR3 is 15 residues. The CDR3 reads CATQLNGGPNTEAFF. CDR3 coding DNA: TGTGCCACCCAGCTTAATGGGGGGCCGAACACTGAAGCTTTCTTT.